This T cell receptor (beta chain) is drawn from a study of identifying expanded T cells in peripheral blood. To note about this clone: The antigen remains unidentified.

Healthy donors had no documented immune events, such as infections, while sampled. The CDR3 has 13 residues. Germline V lookup: CDR1 SGDLS, CDR2 YYNGEE. V lost 0 bases, J lost 10 bases, and 11 bases lay in between. Findings and limits, study-wide: Clone count variance between two-week samples rose with total template count. Over approximately two and four weeks, about 16.4 and 19 clones changed, versus approximately 1.2 between replicates.

Sequencing was performed with immunoSEQ multiplex PCR; in TCRdb, only in-frame clones are kept and a portion is missing. In the table there are 100,000 to 150,000 clones, 65% to 90% of which are singletons. V gene TRBV9 combines with J gene TRBJ2-1, with D unclear. The receptor's source is a person aged 18 to 70 in good health. Sequencing was done on a sample of blood. The chain's CDR3 is CASSVEVVGEQFF. CDR3 in DNA: TGTGCCAGCAGCGTAGAAGTGGTCGGGGAGCAGTTCTTC. The full variable domain, with the rest looked up from reference TRBV9 and TRBJ2-1, is DSGVTQTPKHLITATGQRVTLRCSPRSGDLSVYWYQQSLDQGLQFLIQYYNGEERAKGNILERFSAQQFPDLHSELNLSSLELGDSALYFCASSVEVVGEQFFGPGTRLTVL.